Below are 28 T cell receptor beta chains sequenced from a single sample in a study of cytomegalovirus exposure and HLA in healthy donors. Clones were read by immunoSEQ multiplex PCR, and TCRdb kept only the in-frame ones, dropping some. The top ten hold 9% to 9.5% of the sample, which has about 130,000 clones, about 88% seen once. The specimen was PBMCs. Receptors were obtained from a woman under 30 in good health and CMV-seropositive.

This chain uses TRBV18 with TRBJ1-3; TRBD1 matches 7 bases. Trimming cost V 0 bases and J 0 bases; bases outside gene matches: 5. The CDR3 has 17 amino acids. The germline CDR1 and CDR2 sequences are KGHSH and LQKENI. The CDR3 DNA follows: TGTGCCAGCTCACCACCGGGCAGGGGGAGCTCTGGAAACACCATATATTTT. It specifies CASSPPGRGSSGNTIYF.

This sequence joins TRBV4-1 and TRBJ1-5; the match to TRBD1 covers 7 bases. The CDR3 length is 14 residues. Germline trimming cut 0 bases from V and 5 bases from J; bases unmatched to any gene: 1. Germline-derived CDR1 and CDR2 are MGHRA and YSYEKL. As DNA, the CDR3 is TGCGCCAGCAGCCAAGAAGGGGGCCATCAGCCCCAGCATTTT. It is translated as CASSQEGGHQPQHF.

This clone was observed a handful of times. V usage is TRBV6-5 and J usage is TRBJ1-1, with a possible D match to TRBD1 (5 bases). The V and J ends lost 4 bases and 0 bases respectively, with 15 bases between them. This CDR3 has 16 residues. Germline V CDR1 and CDR2: MNHEY, SVGAGI. The CDR3 region has the DNA TGTGCCAGCAGTTTGGTCAGGGATCCCCTGAACACTGAAGCTTTCTTT. Its translation is CASSLVRDPLNTEAFF.

The chain couples TRBV6-5 to TRBJ2-7; D might be TRBD1 (5 bases). The length of the CDR3 is 13 residues. Trimming took off 5 bases at V and 3 bases at J, with 11 bases between the two ends. Germline CDR1 MNHEY, CDR2 SVGAGI. CDR3 residues: CASSRGLNYEQYF. Here the CDR3 DNA reads TGTGCCAGCAGTAGGGGTCTTAACTACGAGCAGTACTTC.

CDR3 region: CGTRSGYTEAFF. The CDR3 DNA sequence: TGTGGCACCCGGAGTGGGTACACTGAAGCTTTCTTT. V usage is TRBV6-5 and J usage is TRBJ1-1; no reliable D call. Germline assignment: CDR1 MNHEY and CDR2 SVGAGI. This CDR3 is 12 amino acids long.

The chain's CDR3 is CASSLGGGFDQPQHF. In DNA, the CDR3 is TGTGCCAGCAGTCTCGGGGGGGGCTTCGATCAGCCCCAGCATTTT. The chain links TRBV28 to TRBJ1-5; TRBD1 is a possible D gene (6 bases). CDR1 is MDHEN and CDR2 is SYDVKM in the germline V gene. CDR3 size: 15 residues. V lost 5 bases to trimming and J lost 5 bases, with 16 bases between them.

Details on this clone: In the same sample, other DNA sequences code for this CDR3. The gene calls are TRBV27 and TRBJ2-5; D perhaps matches TRBD1 (5 bases). Trimming took 2 bases from V and 1 from J, leaving 8 bases between them. Germline values: CDR1 MNHEY, CDR2 SMNVEV (reference sequence). The CDR3 extends over 14 amino acids. CDR3 loop: CASSLGQGQETQYF. As DNA, the CDR3 is TGTGCCAGCAGTTTAGGTCAGGGCCAAGAGACCCAGTACTTC.

V is TRBV23-1 and J is TRBJ2-4; 8 bases are shared with TRBD2. TRBV23-1 is known as an ORF, though its function is uncertain. This CDR3 has 19 residues. V shed 0 bases, J shed 0 bases, and the junction held 10 bases outside the gene matches. The CDR3, as DNA: TGCGCCAGCAGTCAATCTTGGGGGGCGCGGGGGGAAGCCAAAAACATTCAGTACTTC. Translated, it gives CASSQSWGARGEAKNIQYF.

This chain connects TRBV7-2 to TRBJ2-7, with D maybe TRBD2 (6 bases). Germline V lookup: CDR1 SGHTA, CDR2 FQGNSA. V was cut by 1 base and J by 2 bases, with 12 bases left in between. The CDR3 has 15 amino acids. CDR3 residues: CASSLGRGVTYEQYF. CDR3 nucleotide sequence: TGTGCCAGCAGCTTAGGTCGCGGGGTAACCTACGAGCAGTACTTC. Drawing the rest from reference TRBV7-2 and TRBJ2-7, the complete variable domain is GAGVSQSPSNKVTEKGKDVELRCDPISGHTALYWYRQSLGQGLEFLIYFQGNSAPDKSGLPSDRFSAERTGGSVSTLTIQRTQQEDSAVYLCASSLGRGVTYEQYFGPGTRLTVT.

The chain has TRBV5-1 and TRBJ1-6; 8 bases map to TRBD1. CDR1 is SGHRS, CDR2 YFSETQ, per germline. The CDR3 totals 15 residues. The V and J ends lost 0 bases and 7 bases, in that order; junction bases with no gene match: 3. CDR3 amino acids: CASSLGQGLNSPLHF. In DNA form, the CDR3 reads TGCGCCAGCAGCTTGGGACAGGGGTTAAATTCACCCCTCCACTTT.

The chain is built from TRBV5-8 and TRBJ1-6; 7 nucleotides agree with TRBD1. Germline CDR1 is SGHTS and CDR2 is YDEGEE. CDR3 length equals 15 residues. Germline trimming cut 0 bases from V and 7 bases from J; bases unmatched to any gene: 4. The CDR3 spells CASSLADRANSPLHF. As DNA, the CDR3 is TGTGCCAGCAGCTTGGCAGACAGGGCCAATTCACCCCTCCACTTT.

The V gene is TRBV4-2, the J gene TRBJ2-3, with TRBD2 matching over 9 bases. V gave up 6 bases and J gave up 5 bases; unmatched junction bases: 21. The CDR3 is 19 residues long. Germline values: CDR1 LGHNA, CDR2 YNFKEQ. The CDR3 loop reads CASRSSWRGGRKIRDTQYF. CDR3 bases: TGTGCCAGCAGGAGCTCCTGGCGGGGGGGCCGAAAAATTAGAGATACGCAGTATTTT.

This chain uses TRBV7-9 with TRBJ2-7, with D perhaps TRBD2 (6 bases). CDR1 and CDR2 (germline): SEHNR, FQNEAQ (reference sequence). The V and J ends lost 4 bases and 3 bases respectively, with 7 bases between them. The CDR3 loop spans 12 amino acids. The CDR3 DNA reads TGTGCCAGCAGCTACGGGGGCTACGAGCAGTACTTC. This sequence encodes CASSYGGYEQYF.

The gene calls are TRBV11-2 and TRBJ1-1, with 7 bases matching TRBD1. Germline trimming cut 1 base from V and 5 bases from J; bases unmatched to any gene: 16. CDR1 is SGHAT, CDR2 FQNNGV, per germline. The CDR3 length is 18 residues. The CDR3 protein is CASSLGLSNLQGRTEAFF. DNA for the CDR3: TGTGCCAGCAGCTTAGGGCTCTCTAATTTACAGGGGAGAACTGAAGCTTTCTTT.

The chain uses TRBV14 and TRBJ2-5, with TRBD2 as a possible D gene (6 bases). V was pared by 5 bases and J by 5 bases, with 15 bases between. The length of the CDR3 is 14 residues. CDR1 is SGHDN, CDR2 FVKESK, per germline. CDR3 sequence (DNA): TGTGCCAGCAGCTCCCGGGACTCAAGGGAGACCCAGTACTTC. It codes for CASSSRDSRETQYF.

J is TRBJ2-4 and V is TRBV2, with a tentative D call TRBD2 (6 bases). The CDR3 consists of 10 residues. The V end was cut by 9 bases, the J end by 7 bases, with 7 bases between. Germline assignment: CDR1 SNHLY and CDR2 FYNNEI. This chain's CDR3 is CASGGNIQYF. CDR3 nucleotide sequence: TGTGCCAGTGGGGGGAACATTCAGTACTTC.

This chain joins TRBV7-2 and TRBJ1-5, with a tentative D call TRBD1 (6 bases). The V end was cut by 2 bases, the J end by 2 bases, with 10 bases between. The CDR3 is made up of 15 amino acids. Germline CDR1 is SGHTA and CDR2 is FQGNSA. The CDR3 protein is CASSLTGLGNQPQHF. In DNA, the CDR3 is TGTGCCAGCAGCTTAACAGGGTTGGGCAATCAGCCCCAGCATTTT.

The genes are TRBV11-2 and TRBJ2-7; 9 nucleotides agree with TRBD2. This CDR3 is 15 amino acids long. The V gene's germline CDR1 is SGHAT and CDR2 FQNNGV. The V gene end was trimmed by 5 bases and the J gene end by 2 bases; junction bases not matched to a gene: 7. The CDR3 spells CASSRRTSVPYEQYF. Written as DNA, the CDR3 is TGTGCCAGCAGCAGGAGGACTAGCGTACCCTACGAGCAGTACTTC. Variable domain in full (rest from reference TRBV11-2 and TRBJ2-7): EAGVAQSPRYKIIEKRQSVAFWCNPISGHATLYWYQQILGQGPKLLIQFQNNGVVDDSQLPKDRFSAERLKGVDSTLKIQPAKLEDSAVYLCASSRRTSVPYEQYFGPGTRLTVT.

V and J are TRBV7-2 and TRBJ1-6, with D maybe TRBD1 (6 bases). The CDR3 loop spans 17 amino acids. Germline values: CDR1 SGHTA, CDR2 FQGNSA. The ends were cut back, 1 base at V and 7 bases at J, with 17 bases in the middle. CDR3 loop: CASSLVPQGGFNSPLHF. The CDR3, as DNA: TGTGCCAGCAGCTTAGTACCCCAAGGGGGTTTCAATTCACCCCTCCACTTT.

V gene TRBV19 combines with J gene TRBJ2-3, with 15 nucleotides matching TRBD2. J gave up 0 bases and V 5 bases, and 12 bases lay outside the gene matches. CDR1 and CDR2 (germline): LNHDA, SQIVND (reference sequence). There are 20 residues in the CDR3. CDR3 coding DNA: TGTGCCAGTAGTCCCACTTTCGGACTAGCGGGGGGGCCGAGCACAGATACGCAGTATTTT. Translating gives CASSPTFGLAGGPSTDTQYF.

The rearrangement uses TRBV2 and TRBJ2-7; D possibly corresponds to TRBD1 (5 bases). V was pared by 3 bases and J by 3 bases, with 12 bases between. Germline V gene sequence: CDR1 SNHLY, CDR2 FYNNEI. This CDR3 is built from 14 residues. The CDR3 bases are TGTGCCAGCAGTGAGGCAGGGTTCGTCTACGAGCAGTACTTC. This sequence encodes CASSEAGFVYEQYF. Supplemented by reference TRBV2 and TRBJ2-7, the full variable domain reads EPEVTQTPSHQVTQMGQEVILRCVPISNHLYFYWYRQILGQKVEFLVSFYNNEISEKSEIFDDQFSVERPDGSNFTLKIRSTKLEDSAMYFCASSEAGFVYEQYFGPGTRLTVT.

This clone showed up just a few times. The chain uses TRBV14 and TRBJ2-7; 10 nucleotides agree with TRBD1. The CDR3 runs 15 residues. CDR1 and CDR2 from the germline V gene are SGHDN and FVKESK. Trimming took 3 bases from V and 2 from J; bases not matched to a gene: 4. CDR3 DNA sequence: TGTGCCAGCAGCCACCTGGGACAGGGGCCCTACGAGCAGTACTTC. It encodes CASSHLGQGPYEQYF.

The chain recombines TRBV9 with TRBJ2-3, with no clear D. The V end was cut by 6 bases, the J end by 8 bases, with 19 bases between. The CDR3 spans 14 residues. Germline V CDR1 and CDR2: SGDLS, YYNGEE. CDR3 residues: CASNFDTTDGTQYF. CDR3 bases: TGTGCCAGCAACTTCGACACCACAGATGGTACGCAGTATTTT.

The CDR3 nucleotides read TGTGCCAGCAGCGAGACAGGGGGAAACACCATATATTTT. Its translation is CASSETGGNTIYF. J is TRBJ1-3 and V is TRBV7-2, with 7 bases identical to TRBD1. CDR1 is SGHTA and CDR2 is FQGNSA in the germline V gene. Trimming cost V 5 bases and J 4 bases; bases outside gene matches: 2. The CDR3 extends over 13 amino acids.

This chain connects TRBV5-8 to TRBJ2-3; D might be TRBD2 (7 bases). Germline CDR1 is SGHTS and CDR2 is YDEGEE. Trimming took 1 base from V and 5 from J, leaving 14 bases between them. This CDR3 comprises 15 residues. The chain's CDR3 is CASSLTGTKGDTQYF. DNA for the CDR3: TGTGCCAGCAGCTTGACAGGGACTAAGGGAGATACGCAGTATTTT. Based on the CDR3 plus reference TRBV5-8 and TRBJ2-3, the full variable domain is EAGVTQSPTHLIKTRGQQATLRCSPISGHTSVYWYQQALGLGLQFLLWYDEGEERNRGNFPPRFSGRQFPNYSSELNVNALELEDSALYLCASSLTGTKGDTQYFGPGTRLTVL.

The chain uses TRBV6-1 and TRBJ2-7; D is unresolved. CDR1 and CDR2 from the germline V gene are MNHNS and SASEGT. Trimming cost V 2 bases and J 10 bases, with 15 bases left between them. This CDR3 is 13 amino acids long. The CDR3 here is CASSEKARVVQYF. CDR3 bases: TGTGCCAGCAGTGAAAAGGCACGGGTTGTTCAGTACTTC.

The chain recombines TRBV21-1 with TRBJ1-5. TRBV21-1 is a documented pseudogene. This CDR3 spans 16 amino acids. CDR3 DNA: TGTGCCAGCAGCAAAGGGGAGGGGGGTAAGGGTCAGCCCCAGCATTTT. Protein: CASSKGEGGKGQPQHF.

The chain employs TRBV7-6 and TRBJ1-4; no firm D call. The V end was cut by 4 bases, the J end by 7 bases, with 10 bases between. CDR1 is SGHVS, CDR2 FNYEAQ, per germline. The CDR3 sequence is 13 residues long. CDR3 sequence: CASSSGLGEKLFF. CDR3 DNA: TGTGCCAGCAGCTCCGGTCTCGGTGAAAAACTGTTTTTT.